These T cell receptor beta chains were read from a single sample in a study of T cell responses to AZD1222 COVID-19 vaccine. Sequencing used immunoSEQ multiplex PCR; TCRdb keeps in-frame clones, though not all of them. The sample contains 84,000 or so clones, about 92% of which appear only once. The sequencing used peripheral blood, collected on day 0 of AZD1222 vaccination. Receptors were obtained from an adult in good health. The CDR3 runs from the conserved cysteine through the conserved F or W. Each record gives: CDR3 DNA, CDR3 protein, J gene, V gene, clone size, D gene. D genes are given only for firm matches. Clone size is shown for a subset of rows, as once, few, many or a class of expanded clone.

CDR3 DNA: TGCGCCCAGCAACCTTCCGCCTACGAGCAGTACTTC
CDR3 protein: CAQQPSAYEQYF
J gene: TRBJ2-7
V gene: TRBV5-1
clone size: NA
D gene: NA

CDR3 DNA: TGTGCCAGCAGCCGTAGACAGGGGGCGGCCATGAACACTGAAGCTTTCTTT
CDR3 protein: CASSRRQGAAMNTEAFF
J gene: TRBJ1-1
V gene: TRBV3-1/TRBV3-2
clone size: NA
D gene: TRBD1

CDR3 DNA: TGTGCCTGGAGTGTAGGAGTTGACACTGAAGCTTTCTTT
CDR3 protein: CAWSVGVDTEAFF
J gene: TRBJ1-1
V gene: TRBV30
clone size: few
D gene: NA

CDR3 DNA: TGTGCCAGCAGTACCGCTAGCGGGAGAATTTACGAGCAGTACTTC
CDR3 protein: CASSTASGRIYEQYF
J gene: TRBJ2-7
V gene: TRBV7-8
clone size: NA
D gene: TRBD2

CDR3 DNA: TGCAGCGTTGAAAGGACAGGGGTTACAGGAACCGGGGAGCTGTTTTTT
CDR3 protein: CSVERTGVTGTGELFF
J gene: TRBJ2-2
V gene: TRBV29-1
clone size: NA
D gene: TRBD1

CDR3 DNA: TGTGCCTGGGGGGGAGGCCCCCCGGACGAGCAGTACTTC
CDR3 protein: CAWGGGPPDEQYF
J gene: TRBJ2-7
V gene: TRBV30
clone size: NA
D gene: NA

CDR3 DNA: TGTGCCAGCAAACGGGAGAGGCTGACAGGGGATGAGCAGTTCTTC
CDR3 protein: CASKRERLTGDEQFF
J gene: TRBJ2-1
V gene: TRBV6-5
clone size: NA
D gene: TRBD1

CDR3 DNA: TGTGCCAGCAGTTTCCTCGCCGGGGGGGCCCTGGAGACCCAGTACTTC
CDR3 protein: CASSFLAGGALETQYF
J gene: TRBJ2-5
V gene: TRBV6-5
clone size: NA
D gene: TRBD2

CDR3 DNA: TGCGCCAGCAAATCGTCGGGGGGCGCCCCCCCCACTGAAGCTTTCTTT
CDR3 protein: CASKSSGGAPPTEAFF
J gene: TRBJ1-1
V gene: TRBV4-1
clone size: NA
D gene: NA

CDR3 DNA: TGTGCCAGCAGTTCAGAGACAGGGAGCGCCAATGAAAAACTGTTTTTT
CDR3 protein: CASSSETGSANEKLFF
J gene: TRBJ1-4
V gene: TRBV6-5
clone size: NA
D gene: TRBD1

CDR3 DNA: TGTGCCAGCAGCTTAAAGGGAGGCTATGGCTACACCTTC
CDR3 protein: CASSLKGGYGYTF
J gene: TRBJ1-2
V gene: TRBV7-9
clone size: medium-sized
D gene: NA

CDR3 DNA: TGCAGCGGCGTATCAGACTACGAGCAGTACTTC
CDR3 protein: CSGVSDYEQYF
J gene: TRBJ2-7
V gene: TRBV29-1
clone size: NA
D gene: NA

CDR3 DNA: TGTGCCAGCAGCCTTCCCACTGGGGCCAACGTCCTGACTTTC
CDR3 protein: CASSLPTGANVLTF
J gene: TRBJ2-6
V gene: TRBV3-1/TRBV3-2
clone size: NA
D gene: NA

CDR3 DNA: TGTGCCAGCAGCGCCGGACAGGGCTTGGGCACTGAAGCTTTCTTT
CDR3 protein: CASSAGQGLGTEAFF
J gene: TRBJ1-1
V gene: TRBV7-6
clone size: few
D gene: TRBD1

CDR3 DNA: TGTGCCAGCAAGGAAGCGGGAGATGTCTATGAGCAGTTCTTC
CDR3 protein: CASKEAGDVYEQFF
J gene: TRBJ2-1
V gene: TRBV28
clone size: NA
D gene: TRBD2

CDR3 DNA: TGCGCCAGCAGCTTGGAACCAGGGTTTCAAGAGACCCAGTACTTC
CDR3 protein: CASSLEPGFQETQYF
J gene: TRBJ2-5
V gene: TRBV5-1
clone size: NA
D gene: NA

CDR3 DNA: TGTGCCAGCACAACCGCCGGGACCACAGTAGTCTATGGCTACACCTTC
CDR3 protein: CASTTAGTTVVYGYTF
J gene: TRBJ1-2
V gene: TRBV28
clone size: NA
D gene: NA

CDR3 DNA: TGTGCCAGCGGGTCTAGCACCTACGAGCAGTACTTC
CDR3 protein: CASGSSTYEQYF
J gene: TRBJ2-7
V gene: TRBV11-2
clone size: once
D gene: NA

CDR3 DNA: TGCGCCAGCAGCTTCGGGACAGGGAACGAGCAGTACTTC
CDR3 protein: CASSFGTGNEQYF
J gene: TRBJ2-7
V gene: TRBV5-1
clone size: NA
D gene: TRBD1

CDR3 DNA: TGCAGCGCCCGCAGGGAAGCTGGAAACACCATATATTTT
CDR3 protein: CSARREAGNTIYF
J gene: TRBJ1-3
V gene: TRBV29-1
clone size: NA
D gene: NA

CDR3 DNA: TGCAGTGCTAGTGACAGGGCAAGCAATCAGCCCCAGCATTTT
CDR3 protein: CSASDRASNQPQHF
J gene: TRBJ1-5
V gene: TRBV20-1
clone size: NA
D gene: TRBD1

CDR3 DNA: TGTGCCAGTAGTATTGGGACAGCCTACAATGAGCAGTTCTTC
CDR3 protein: CASSIGTAYNEQFF
J gene: TRBJ2-1
V gene: TRBV19
clone size: once
D gene: TRBD1

CDR3 DNA: TGTGCCAGCAGCTTTGAGTTGAACACTGAAGCTTTCTTT
CDR3 protein: CASSFELNTEAFF
J gene: TRBJ1-1
V gene: TRBV5-8
clone size: NA
D gene: NA

CDR3 DNA: TGTGCCAGCAGCCAAGGTCACAGGGGAGACAATCAGCCCCAGCATTTT
CDR3 protein: CASSQGHRGDNQPQHF
J gene: TRBJ1-5
V gene: TRBV3-1/TRBV3-2
clone size: NA
D gene: TRBD1

CDR3 DNA: TGTGCCAGTAGTATACGGGACAGGGACCAGCCCCAGCATTTT
CDR3 protein: CASSIRDRDQPQHF
J gene: TRBJ1-5
V gene: TRBV19
clone size: NA
D gene: TRBD1

CDR3 DNA: TGTGCCACCAGTGCTCTCGGGGACAATCAGCCCCAGCATTTT
CDR3 protein: CATSALGDNQPQHF
J gene: TRBJ1-5
V gene: TRBV24-1
clone size: NA
D gene: NA

CDR3 DNA: TGTGCCAGCAGTCCTGGACAGGGACTATCGTACGAGCAGTACTTC
CDR3 protein: CASSPGQGLSYEQYF
J gene: TRBJ2-7
V gene: TRBV2
clone size: NA
D gene: NA

CDR3 DNA: TGCGCCAGCAGTGTACCCCCTCGGGGGGAGGAGACCCAGTACTTC
CDR3 protein: CASSVPPRGEETQYF
J gene: TRBJ2-5
V gene: TRBV10-2
clone size: NA
D gene: TRBD2

CDR3 DNA: TGTGCCAGCAGCACGGGACACGCGAGCTCCTACGAGCAGTACTTT
CDR3 protein: CASSTGHASSYEQYF
J gene: TRBJ2-7
V gene: TRBV7-6
clone size: once
D gene: NA

CDR3 DNA: TGTGCCAGCAGTGGCTCTTTAGGGCGGAATGAGCAGTTCTTC
CDR3 protein: CASSGSLGRNEQFF
J gene: TRBJ2-1
V gene: TRBV27
clone size: NA
D gene: NA

CDR3 DNA: TGTGCCAGCAGCGACGATAAGAGGGCCGGAAACACCATATATTTT
CDR3 protein: CASSDDKRAGNTIYF
J gene: TRBJ1-3
V gene: TRBV6-5
clone size: NA
D gene: NA

CDR3 DNA: TGTGCCAGCAGCTTGTTGGACGCGGACGAGCAGTACTTC
CDR3 protein: CASSLLDADEQYF
J gene: TRBJ2-7
V gene: TRBV5-6
clone size: NA
D gene: NA